This TCR beta chain was identified in a study of T cell changes during pregnancy in multiple sclerosis. This table comes from immunoSEQ multiplex PCR, and its TCRdb copy is limited to in-frame clones, with some not included. This table has 65,000 to 80,000 clones, 90% to 95% appearing once. The source of this sequence is a female donor with multiple sclerosis, enrolled in a pregnancy study. Sample: peripheral blood, taken in the second trimester of pregnancy.

Here the CDR3 reads CASSHQAGGSYEQYF. The CDR3 DNA reads as TGCGCCAGCAGCCATCAAGCGGGGGGCTCCTACGAGCAGTACTTC. V and J are TRBV4-1 and TRBJ2-7, with 9 bases that match TRBD2. The germline V gene encodes CDR1 MGHRA and CDR2 YSYEKL. V shed 3 bases, J shed 0 bases, and the junction held 3 bases outside the gene matches. The length of the CDR3 is 15 residues.